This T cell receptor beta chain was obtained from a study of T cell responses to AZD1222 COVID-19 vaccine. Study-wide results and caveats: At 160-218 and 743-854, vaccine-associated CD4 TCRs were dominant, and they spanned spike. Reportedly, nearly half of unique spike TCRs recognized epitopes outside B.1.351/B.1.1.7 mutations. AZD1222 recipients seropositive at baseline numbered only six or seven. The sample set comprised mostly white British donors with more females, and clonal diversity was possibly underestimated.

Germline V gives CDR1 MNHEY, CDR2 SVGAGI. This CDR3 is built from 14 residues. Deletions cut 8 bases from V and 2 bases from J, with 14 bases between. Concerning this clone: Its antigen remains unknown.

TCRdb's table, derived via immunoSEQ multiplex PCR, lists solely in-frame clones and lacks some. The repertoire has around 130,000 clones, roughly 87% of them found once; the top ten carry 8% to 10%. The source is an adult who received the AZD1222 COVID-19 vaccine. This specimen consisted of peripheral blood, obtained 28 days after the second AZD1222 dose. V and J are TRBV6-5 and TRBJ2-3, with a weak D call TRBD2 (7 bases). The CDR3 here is CASVLRGLTDTQYF. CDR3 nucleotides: TGTGCCAGCGTCTTGCGGGGGCTCACAGATACGCAGTATTTT.